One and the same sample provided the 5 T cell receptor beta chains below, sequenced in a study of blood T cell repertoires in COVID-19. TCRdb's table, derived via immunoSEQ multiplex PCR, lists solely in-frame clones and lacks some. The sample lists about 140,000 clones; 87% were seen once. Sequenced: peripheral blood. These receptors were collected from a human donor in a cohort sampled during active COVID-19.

The DNA of the CDR3 is TGCAGCGTTGATGGACAGTTTGGGAACACTGAAGCTTTCTTT. Encoded protein: CSVDGQFGNTEAFF. V and J are TRBV29-1 and TRBJ1-1, with D perhaps TRBD1 (6 bases). Germline V gene lookup returns CDR1 SQVTM and CDR2 ANQGSEA. The CDR3 spans 14 residues. The germline V and J ends were trimmed by 3 bases and 1 base, with 12 bases remaining between them.

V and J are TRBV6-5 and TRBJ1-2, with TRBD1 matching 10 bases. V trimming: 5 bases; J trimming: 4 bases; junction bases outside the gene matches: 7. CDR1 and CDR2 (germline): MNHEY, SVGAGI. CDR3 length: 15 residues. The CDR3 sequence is CASSRRQGAGYGYTF. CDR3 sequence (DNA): TGTGCCAGCAGTCGGAGACAGGGGGCAGGCTATGGCTACACCTTC.

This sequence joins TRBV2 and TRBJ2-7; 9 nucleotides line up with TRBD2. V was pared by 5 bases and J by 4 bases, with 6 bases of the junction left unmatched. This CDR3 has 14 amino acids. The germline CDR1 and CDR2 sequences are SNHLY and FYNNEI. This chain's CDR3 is CASSLAGVQYEQYF. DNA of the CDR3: TGTGCCAGCAGTTTAGCGGGGGTCCAATACGAGCAGTACTTC. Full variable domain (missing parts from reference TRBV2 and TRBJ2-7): EPEVTQTPSHQVTQMGQEVILRCVPISNHLYFYWYRQILGQKVEFLVSFYNNEISEKSEIFDDQFSVERPDGSNFTLKIRSTKLEDSAMYFCASSLAGVQYEQYFGPGTRLTVT.

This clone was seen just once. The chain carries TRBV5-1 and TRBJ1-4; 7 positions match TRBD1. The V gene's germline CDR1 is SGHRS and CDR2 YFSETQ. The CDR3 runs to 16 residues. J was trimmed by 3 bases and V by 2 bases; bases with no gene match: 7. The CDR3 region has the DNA TGCGCCAGCAGCTTAGTCGGGACAGTCGCTAATGAAAAACTGTTTTTT. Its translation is CASSLVGTVANEKLFF.

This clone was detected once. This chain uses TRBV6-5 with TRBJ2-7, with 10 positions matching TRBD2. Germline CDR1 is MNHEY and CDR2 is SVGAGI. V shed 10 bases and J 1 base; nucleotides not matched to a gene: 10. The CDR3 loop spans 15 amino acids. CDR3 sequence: CATGSGGLSSYEQYF. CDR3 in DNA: TGTGCCACCGGTAGCGGGGGGTTGAGTTCCTACGAGCAGTACTTC.